The 13 T cell receptor beta chains in this list originate from one sample, sequenced in a study of control samples from healthy donors and cancer patients. Sequencing used immunoSEQ multiplex PCR; TCRdb keeps in-frame clones, though not all of them. This table has 70,000 or so clones, 75% to 90% appearing once. The sample consisted of blood. Receptor source: a man aged 50 or older in good health.

This chain connects TRBV6-1 to TRBJ1-2, with D unclear. Germline CDR1 MNHNS, CDR2 SASEGT. V lost 3 bases and J lost 7, with 12 bases in between. This CDR3 is built from 13 residues. CDR3 in DNA: TGTGCCAGCAGTGAGGGGTGGAGGACTGGCTACACCTTC. Protein product: CASSEGWRTGYTF.

The chain is built from TRBV24-1 and TRBJ1-6; 9 bases align to TRBD1. V shed 1 base, J shed 8 bases, and the junction held 14 bases outside the gene matches. CDR3 size: 19 residues. CDR1 is KGHDR and CDR2 is SFDVKD in the germline V gene. CDR3 DNA: TGTGCCACCAGTGATTTTCCGGACAGGGGCGAGATATGGGATTCACCCCTCCACTTT. This translates into CATSDFPDRGEIWDSPLHF.

The rearrangement links TRBV6-2 or TRBV6-3 to TRBJ2-3; D gene unclear. V was shortened by 2 bases and J by 6 bases, with 6 bases between the two germline ends. This CDR3 contains 12 residues. CDR1 and CDR2 (germline): MNHEY, SVGEGT. DNA for the CDR3: TGTGCCAGCAGTTACCGTGGGGATACGCAGTATTTT. This encodes CASSYRGDTQYF.

This clone was observed a few times. Additional DNA sequences in this sample encode the identical CDR3. V usage is TRBV6-6 and J usage is TRBJ1-1; D gene ambiguous. There are 12 residues in the CDR3. V lost 0 bases to trimming and J lost 3 bases, with 2 bases between them. CDR1 and CDR2 from the germline V gene are MNHNY and SVGAGI (reference sequence). CDR3 protein: CASSYSDTEAFF. CDR3 in DNA: TGTGCCAGCAGTTACTCTGACACTGAAGCTTTCTTT.

The V call is TRBV27, the J call TRBJ2-5; weak D call: TRBD2 (6 bases). Between the trimmed V and J ends, which lost 8 bases and 6 bases, there was a span of 16 bases. Looked up from germline, CDR1 is MNHEY and CDR2 is SMNVEV (reference sequence). This CDR3 spans 13 amino acids. The CDR3 nucleotides read TGTGCCAGCCTCCCCCTCGGGGGACAGACCCAGTACTTC. Translated, it gives CASLPLGGQTQYF.

The V gene is TRBV7-9, the J gene TRBJ1-1, with 7 bases lining up with TRBD1. CDR1 is SEHNR, CDR2 FQNEAQ, per germline (reference sequence). J gave up 1 base and V 6 bases, and 8 bases lay outside the gene matches. There are 15 residues in the CDR3. The CDR3 nucleotides read TGTGCCAGCAGTTCCCCCGGGACAGCGAACACTGAAGCTTTCTTT. It translates to CASSSPGTANTEAFF.

The chain carries TRBV4-1 and TRBJ2-5; D is unresolved. The V end lost 4 bases, the J end lost 2 bases, and 2 bases lay between the germline ends. The CDR3 contains 11 residues. Germline loops: CDR1 MGHRA, CDR2 YSYEKL. The chain's CDR3 is CASSLQETQYF. CDR3 DNA: TGCGCCAGCAGCCTACAAGAGACCCAGTACTTC.

This chain links TRBV10-3 with TRBJ2-3; D remains unclear. V was pared by 3 bases and J by 0 bases, with 16 bases between. Per the germline V gene, CDR1 is ENHRY and CDR2 is SYGVKD. The CDR3 is made up of 17 amino acids. The CDR3 is CAISEGRAASSTDTQYF. Here the CDR3 DNA reads TGTGCCATCAGTGAAGGACGGGCAGCTTCTAGCACAGATACGCAGTATTTT.

V usage is TRBV11-1 and J usage is TRBJ1-1; the D gene is possibly TRBD1 (5 bases). CDR1 is SGHAT and CDR2 is FQDESV in the germline V gene (reference sequence). V lost 7 bases and J 11 bases, leaving 20 bases between the germline ends. This CDR3 contains 13 residues. The CDR3 DNA is TGTGCCAGCAACAATCCAGGGAGGGCGGAGGCTTTCTTT. This translates into CASNNPGRAEAFF.

The V call is TRBV7-9, the J call TRBJ2-3; no clear D gene. The V end lost 5 bases, the J end lost 6 bases, and 15 bases lay between the germline ends. The CDR3 contains 14 residues. The V gene's germline CDR1 is SEHNR and CDR2 FQNEAQ (reference sequence). Written as DNA, the CDR3 is TGTGCCAGCAGCCTGACCACTGGCGTGGATACGCAGTATTTT. Residues: CASSLTTGVDTQYF.

The V gene is TRBV11-2, the J gene TRBJ2-7; D is uncertain. V lost 4 bases, J lost 4 bases, and 11 bases lay in between. Germline loops: CDR1 SGHAT, CDR2 FQNNGV. The CDR3 loop spans 13 amino acids. The CDR3 is CASSSRYTYEQYF. DNA of the CDR3: TGTGCCAGCAGCTCCCGTTATACGTACGAGCAGTACTTC.

The rearrangement joins TRBV12-3 or TRBV12-4 to TRBJ2-1, with D perhaps assigned TRBD1 or TRBD2 (5 bases each). This CDR3 contains 12 residues. V was trimmed by 6 bases and J by 10 bases, leaving 13 bases between them. CDR3 loop: CASSSDGAEQFF. The CDR3 coding sequence is TGTGCCAGCAGCTCCGACGGGGCAGAGCAGTTCTTC.

CDR3 in amino acids: CASSFERRTDTQYF. The CDR3, as DNA: TGTGCCAGCAGCTTTGAACGACGCACAGATACGCAGTATTTT. V gene TRBV5-6 combines with J gene TRBJ2-3; the D is unclear. The ends were cut back, 2 bases at V and 1 base at J, with 8 bases in the middle. The CDR3 length is 14 residues. From germline, CDR1 is SGHDT and CDR2 YYEEEE.